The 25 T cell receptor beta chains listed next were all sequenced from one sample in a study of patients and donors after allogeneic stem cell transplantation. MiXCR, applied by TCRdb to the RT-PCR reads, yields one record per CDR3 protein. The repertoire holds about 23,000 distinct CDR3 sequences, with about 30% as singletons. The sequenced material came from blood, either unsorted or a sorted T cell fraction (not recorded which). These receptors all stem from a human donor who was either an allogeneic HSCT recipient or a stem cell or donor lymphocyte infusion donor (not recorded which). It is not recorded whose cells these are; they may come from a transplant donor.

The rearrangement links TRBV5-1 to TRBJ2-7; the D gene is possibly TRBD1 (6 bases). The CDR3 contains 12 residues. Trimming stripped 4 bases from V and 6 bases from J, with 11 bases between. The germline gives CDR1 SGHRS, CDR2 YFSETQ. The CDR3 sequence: CASSLGGREQYF. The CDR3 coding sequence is TGCGCCAGCAGCCTAGGGGGTCGCGAGCAGTACTTC.

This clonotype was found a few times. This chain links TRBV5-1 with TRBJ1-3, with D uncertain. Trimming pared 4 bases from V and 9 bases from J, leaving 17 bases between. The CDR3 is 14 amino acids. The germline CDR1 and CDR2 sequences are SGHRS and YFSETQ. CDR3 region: CASSPRESRSTIYF. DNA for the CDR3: TGCGCCAGCAGCCCTCGTGAGTCGAGGAGCACCATATATTTT.

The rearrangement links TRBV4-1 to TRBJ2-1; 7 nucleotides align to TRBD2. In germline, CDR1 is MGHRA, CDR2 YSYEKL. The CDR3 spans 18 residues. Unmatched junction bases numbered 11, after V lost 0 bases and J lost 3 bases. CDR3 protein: CASSQDPQLASDYNEQFF. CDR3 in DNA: TGCGCCAGCAGCCAAGATCCCCAACTAGCGTCTGACTACAATGAGCAGTTCTTC.

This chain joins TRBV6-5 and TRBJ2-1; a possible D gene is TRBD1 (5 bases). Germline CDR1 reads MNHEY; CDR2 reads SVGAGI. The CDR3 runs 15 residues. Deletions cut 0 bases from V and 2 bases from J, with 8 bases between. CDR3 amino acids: CASSYSRRAYNEQFF. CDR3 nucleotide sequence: TGTGCCAGCAGTTACTCTCGCAGGGCCTACAATGAGCAGTTCTTC.

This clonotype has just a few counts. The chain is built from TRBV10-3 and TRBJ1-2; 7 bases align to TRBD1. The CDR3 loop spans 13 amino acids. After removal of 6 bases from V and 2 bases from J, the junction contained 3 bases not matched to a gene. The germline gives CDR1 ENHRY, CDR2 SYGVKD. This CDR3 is CAIRPGQNYGYTF. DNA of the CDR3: TGTGCCATCAGGCCGGGACAGAACTATGGCTACACCTTC.

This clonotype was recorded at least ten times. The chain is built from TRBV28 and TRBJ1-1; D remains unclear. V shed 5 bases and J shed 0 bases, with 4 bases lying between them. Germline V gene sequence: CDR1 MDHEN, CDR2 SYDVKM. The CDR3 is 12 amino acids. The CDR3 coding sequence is TGTGCCAGCAGTCCTGTGAACACTGAAGCTTTCTTT. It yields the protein CASSPVNTEAFF.

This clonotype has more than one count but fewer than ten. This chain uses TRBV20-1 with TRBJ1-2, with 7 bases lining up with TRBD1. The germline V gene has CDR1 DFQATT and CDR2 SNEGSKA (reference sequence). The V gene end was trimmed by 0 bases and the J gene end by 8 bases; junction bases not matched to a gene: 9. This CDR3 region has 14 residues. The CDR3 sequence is CSARDLGTAKGYTF. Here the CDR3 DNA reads TGCAGTGCTAGAGATCTCGGGACAGCGAAGGGCTACACCTTC.

The CDR3 spells CASSLGRLAVTDTQYF. The DNA of the CDR3 is TGTGCCAGCAGTTTAGGTCGACTAGCGGTCACAGATACGCAGTATTTT. V usage is TRBV2 and J usage is TRBJ2-3, with 9 positions matching TRBD2. The V gene end was trimmed by 5 bases and the J gene end by 2 bases; junction bases not matched to a gene: 8. Germline V gene lookup returns CDR1 SNHLY and CDR2 FYNNEI. The length of the CDR3 is 16 residues.

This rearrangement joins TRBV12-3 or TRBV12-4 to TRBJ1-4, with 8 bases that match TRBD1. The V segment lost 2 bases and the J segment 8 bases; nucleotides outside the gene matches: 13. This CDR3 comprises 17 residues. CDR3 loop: CASSLYRGGPGNEKLFF. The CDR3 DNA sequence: TGTGCCAGCAGTTTATACAGGGGGGGCCCAGGGAACGAAAAACTGTTTTTT.

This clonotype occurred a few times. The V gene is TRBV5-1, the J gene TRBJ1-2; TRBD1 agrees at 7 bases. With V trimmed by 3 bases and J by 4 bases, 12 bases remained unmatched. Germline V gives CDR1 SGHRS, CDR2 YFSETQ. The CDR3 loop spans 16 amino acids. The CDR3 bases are TGCGCCAGCAGCTCTCTCCTTAACAGGGGCCTCTATGGCTACACCTTC. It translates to CASSSLLNRGLYGYTF.

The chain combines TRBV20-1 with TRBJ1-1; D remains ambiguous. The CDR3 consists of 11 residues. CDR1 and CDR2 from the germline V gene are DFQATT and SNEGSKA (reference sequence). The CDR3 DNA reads TGCAGAGTAAGGGAAGACACTGAAGCTTTCTTT. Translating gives CRVREDTEAFF.

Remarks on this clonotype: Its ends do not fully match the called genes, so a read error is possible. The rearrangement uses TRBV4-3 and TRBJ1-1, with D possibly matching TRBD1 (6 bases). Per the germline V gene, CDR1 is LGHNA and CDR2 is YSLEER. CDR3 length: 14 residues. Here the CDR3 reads CASGQVGGNTEAFF. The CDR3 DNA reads TGCGCCAGCGGCCAAGTGGGGGGCAACACTGAAGCTTTCTTT.

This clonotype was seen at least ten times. The CDR3 nucleotides read TGTGCCAGCAGTTTGATTACTGAAGCTTTCTTT. Translated: CASSLITEAFF. The rearrangement uses TRBV12-3 or TRBV12-4 and TRBJ1-1; no clear D gene. The V gene lost 3 bases and the J gene lost 5 bases, with 4 bases spanning the gap. The CDR3 has 11 amino acids.

The CDR3 is CASSGFNEQYF. Written as DNA, the CDR3 is TGTGCCAGCAGCGGCTTCAACGAGCAGTACTTC. The chain uses TRBV5-8 and TRBJ2-7; no firm D call. Trimming pared 4 bases from V and 5 bases from J, leaving 7 bases between. CDR1 and CDR2 from the germline V gene are SGHTS and YDEGEE. There are 11 residues in the CDR3. Full variable domain (rest looked up from reference TRBV5-8 and TRBJ2-7): EAGVTQSPTHLIKTRGQQATLRCSPISGHTSVYWYQQALGLGLQFLLWYDEGEERNRGNFPPRFSGRQFPNYSSELNVNALELEDSALYLCASSGFNEQYFGPGTRLTVT.

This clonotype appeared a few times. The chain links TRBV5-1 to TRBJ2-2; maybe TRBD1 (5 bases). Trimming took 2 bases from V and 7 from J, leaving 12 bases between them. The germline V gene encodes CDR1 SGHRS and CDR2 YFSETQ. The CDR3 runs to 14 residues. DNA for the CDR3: TGCGCCAGCAGCTTCCAGGGCTATAGCGGGGAGCTGTTTTTT. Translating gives CASSFQGYSGELFF.

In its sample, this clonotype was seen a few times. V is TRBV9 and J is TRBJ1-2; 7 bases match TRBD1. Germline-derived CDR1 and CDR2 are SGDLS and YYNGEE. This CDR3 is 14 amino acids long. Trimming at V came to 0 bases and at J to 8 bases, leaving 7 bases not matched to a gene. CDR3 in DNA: TGTGCCAGCAGCGTAGGGATCGCAGGGGGAGGCTACACCTTC. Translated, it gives CASSVGIAGGGYTF. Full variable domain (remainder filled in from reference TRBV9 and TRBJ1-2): DSGVTQTPKHLITATGQRVTLRCSPRSGDLSVYWYQQSLDQGLQFLIQYYNGEERAKGNILERFSAQQFPDLHSELNLSSLELGDSALYFCASSVGIAGGGYTFGSGTRLTVV.

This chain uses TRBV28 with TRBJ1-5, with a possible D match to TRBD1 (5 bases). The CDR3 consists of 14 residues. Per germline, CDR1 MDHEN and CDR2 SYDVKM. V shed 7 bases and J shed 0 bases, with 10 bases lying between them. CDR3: CASTPGPSNQPQHF. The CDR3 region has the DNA TGTGCCAGCACCCCGGGGCCTAGCAATCAGCCCCAGCATTTT.

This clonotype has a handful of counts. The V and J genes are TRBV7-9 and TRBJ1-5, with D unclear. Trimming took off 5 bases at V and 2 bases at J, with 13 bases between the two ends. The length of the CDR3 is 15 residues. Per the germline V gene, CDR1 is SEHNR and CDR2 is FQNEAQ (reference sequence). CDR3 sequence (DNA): TGTGCCAGCAGCGACGGGAATCTTCGCAATCAGCCCCAGCATTTT. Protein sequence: CASSDGNLRNQPQHF.

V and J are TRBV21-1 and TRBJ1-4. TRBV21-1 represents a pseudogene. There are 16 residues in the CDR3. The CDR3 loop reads CASSKIRSGTNEKLFF. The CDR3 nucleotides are TGTGCCAGCAGCAAAATAAGGAGCGGAACCAATGAAAAACTGTTTTTT.

This CDR3 reads CASSFGTGVGKNIQYF. Written as DNA, the CDR3 is TGTGCCAGCAGCTTTGGGACAGGGGTAGGAAAAAACATTCAGTACTTC. The chain links TRBV12-3 or TRBV12-4 to TRBJ2-4; TRBD1 matches at 10 bases. The CDR3 extends over 16 amino acids. The trim removed 6 bases at V and 4 bases at J, leaving 9 bases unmatched.

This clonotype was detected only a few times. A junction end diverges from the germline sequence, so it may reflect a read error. The CDR3 DNA is TGCAGTGCTAGGATAAGCACCCCTATCTTC. The encoded protein is CSARISTPIF. The chain recombines TRBV20-1 with TRBJ1-2; D unresolved. This CDR3 comprises 10 residues. CDR1 is DFQATT and CDR2 is SNEGSKA in the germline V gene (reference sequence).

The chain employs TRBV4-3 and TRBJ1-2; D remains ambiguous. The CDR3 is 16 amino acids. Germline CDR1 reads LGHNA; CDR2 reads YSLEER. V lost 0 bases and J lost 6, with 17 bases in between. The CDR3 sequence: CASSQESCLGEDGYTF. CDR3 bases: TGCGCCAGCAGCCAAGAAAGTTGCTTGGGCGAAGATGGCTACACCTTC.

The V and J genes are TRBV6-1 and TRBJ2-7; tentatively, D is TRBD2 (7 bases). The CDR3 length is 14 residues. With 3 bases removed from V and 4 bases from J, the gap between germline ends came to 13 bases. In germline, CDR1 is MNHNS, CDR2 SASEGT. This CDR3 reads CASSDGGALYEQYV. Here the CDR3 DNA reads TGTGCCAGCAGTGATGGGGGGGCCCTTTACGAGCAGTACGTC.

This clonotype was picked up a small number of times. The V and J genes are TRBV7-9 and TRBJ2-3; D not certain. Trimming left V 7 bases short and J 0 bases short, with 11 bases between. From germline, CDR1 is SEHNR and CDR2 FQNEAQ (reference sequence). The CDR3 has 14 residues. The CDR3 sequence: CASTRFTSTDTQYF. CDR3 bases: TGTGCCAGCACCCGATTTACTAGCACAGATACGCAGTATTTT.

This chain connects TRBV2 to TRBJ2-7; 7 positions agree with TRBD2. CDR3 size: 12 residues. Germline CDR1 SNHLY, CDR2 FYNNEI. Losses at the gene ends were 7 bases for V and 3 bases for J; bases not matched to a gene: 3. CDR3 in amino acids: CASTSGDYEQYV. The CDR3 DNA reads TGTGCCAGCACTAGCGGCGACTACGAGCAGTACGTC.